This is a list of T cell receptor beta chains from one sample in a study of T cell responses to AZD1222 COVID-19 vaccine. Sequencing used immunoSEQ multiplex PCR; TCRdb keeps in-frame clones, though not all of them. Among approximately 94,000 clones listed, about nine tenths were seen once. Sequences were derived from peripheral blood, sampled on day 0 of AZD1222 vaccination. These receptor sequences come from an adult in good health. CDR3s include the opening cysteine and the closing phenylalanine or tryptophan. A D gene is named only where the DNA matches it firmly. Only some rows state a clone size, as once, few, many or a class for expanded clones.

cdr3_aa: CATSSLMGQVQYF
cdr3_nt: TGTGCCACCAGCAGCCTGATGGGGCAGGTGCAGTATTTT
j_call: TRBJ2-3
v_call: TRBV15
clone_size: -
d_call: -
cdr3_length: 13

cdr3_aa: CASSLVGEGGHNEQFF
cdr3_nt: TGTGCCAGCAGCTTAGTTGGCGAGGGAGGGCACAATGAGCAGTTCTTC
j_call: TRBJ2-1
v_call: TRBV11-2
clone_size: -
d_call: TRBD2
cdr3_length: 16

cdr3_aa: CATASGLRYTQYF
cdr3_nt: TGTGCCACCGCTAGCGGACTTAGATATACGCAGTATTTT
j_call: TRBJ2-3
v_call: TRBV24-1
clone_size: -
d_call: TRBD2
cdr3_length: 13

cdr3_aa: CSVVVAWLSDEQYF
cdr3_nt: TGCAGCGTTGTTGTCGCGTGGCTTTCTGACGAGCAGTACTTC
j_call: TRBJ2-7
v_call: TRBV29-1
clone_size: -
d_call: -
cdr3_length: 14

cdr3_aa: CASSVELAGGNEQFF
cdr3_nt: TGTGCCAGCAGCGTAGAACTAGCGGGGGGCAATGAGCAGTTCTTC
j_call: TRBJ2-1
v_call: TRBV9
clone_size: -
d_call: TRBD2
cdr3_length: 15

cdr3_aa: CASSTGGNRYEQYF
cdr3_nt: TGTGCCAGCTCAACTGGGGGGAACAGGTACGAGCAGTACTTC
j_call: TRBJ2-7
v_call: TRBV18
clone_size: once
d_call: -
cdr3_length: 14

cdr3_aa: CASSGGLNTEAFF
cdr3_nt: TGTGCCAGCAGCGGGGGCCTGAACACTGAAGCTTTCTTT
j_call: TRBJ1-1
v_call: TRBV9
clone_size: -
d_call: -
cdr3_length: 13

cdr3_aa: CASSLGGTSGRKGTGELFF
cdr3_nt: TGCGCCAGCAGCTTGGGAGGGACTAGCGGGAGAAAGGGCACCGGGGAGCTGTTTTTT
j_call: TRBJ2-2
v_call: TRBV5-1
clone_size: -
d_call: TRBD2
cdr3_length: 19

cdr3_aa: CASSLAPDGYTF
cdr3_nt: TGTGCCAGCAGCTTGGCCCCCGATGGCTACACCTTC
j_call: TRBJ1-2
v_call: TRBV5-5
clone_size: -
d_call: -
cdr3_length: 12

cdr3_aa: CAISERDTTYEQYF
cdr3_nt: TGTGCCATCAGTGAGCGGGACACCACCTACGAGCAGTACTTC
j_call: TRBJ2-7
v_call: TRBV10-3
clone_size: once
d_call: -
cdr3_length: 14

cdr3_aa: CASSLHDQGGYTF
cdr3_nt: TGTGCCAGCAGTTTACACGACCAAGGTGGCTACACCTTC
j_call: TRBJ1-2
v_call: TRBV27
clone_size: -
d_call: -
cdr3_length: 13

cdr3_aa: CASSQDKGVGLGEQFF
cdr3_nt: TGCGCCAGCAGCCAAGATAAGGGTGTAGGGCTAGGTGAGCAGTTCTTC
j_call: TRBJ2-1
v_call: TRBV4-1
clone_size: -
d_call: -
cdr3_length: 16

cdr3_aa: CATIIIRDRGQYEQYF
cdr3_nt: TGTGCCACCATTATAATCCGGGACAGGGGGCAATACGAGCAGTACTTC
j_call: TRBJ2-7
v_call: TRBV24-1
clone_size: once
d_call: TRBD1
cdr3_length: 16

cdr3_aa: CASSLARTGPYEQYF
cdr3_nt: TGTGCCAGCAGCTTAGCGCGGACAGGTCCCTACGAGCAGTACTTC
j_call: TRBJ2-7
v_call: TRBV7-6
clone_size: -
d_call: TRBD1
cdr3_length: 15